One sample yielded the 15 T cell receptor beta chains listed below, sequenced in a study of blood T cells in healthy people across ages. Combining a sample-barcoded 5' primer with a J-beta primer mix, a second PCR ran for about 7 to 11 cycles. TCRdb ran MiXCR on the 5' RACE reads and lists one entry per CDR3 protein. The sample holds hundreds of thousands of distinct CDR3 sequences, less than 60% seen once. The sample was blood. These receptors all come from a man aged 80 or over in good health.

This clonotype was found a few times. V usage is TRBV5-1 and J usage is TRBJ2-1; D is ambiguous. Trimming removed 3 bases at V and 5 bases at J, with 9 bases between. Germline values: CDR1 SGHRS, CDR2 YFSETQ. The CDR3 length is 13 residues. This CDR3 is CASSYHYNNEQFF. CDR3 nucleotides: TGCGCCAGCAGCTACCATTACAACAATGAGCAGTTCTTC.

The chain employs TRBV5-1 and TRBJ2-1; 14 bases fit TRBD2. The V and J ends lost 0 bases and 3 bases, in that order; junction bases with no gene match: 5. Germline lookup yields CDR1 SGHRS and CDR2 YFSETQ. The CDR3 length is 18 residues. The DNA of the CDR3 is TGCGCCAGCAGCTTGGGACTAGCGGGAGGGGGAATCTACAATGAGCAGTTCTTC. This sequence encodes CASSLGLAGGGIYNEQFF.

For this clonotype: Given a much more abundant clone one base away, this may be a read error. The rearrangement uses TRBV5-1 and TRBJ2-5, with D uncertain. CDR3 length: 14 amino acids. Germline values: CDR1 SGHRS, CDR2 YFSETQ. The V and J ends lost 4 bases and 11 bases respectively, with 21 bases between them. The CDR3 region is CASSSDNLNNEQYF. The CDR3, as DNA: TGCGCCAGCAGCAGCGACAATTTGAACAATGAGCAGTACTTC.

On this clonotype itself: It may be a read error: a sequence one base away is much more abundant. The chain recombines TRBV4-3 with TRBJ2-5, with TRBD2 matching 12 bases. The J call is uncertain, as TRBJ2-1 better fits the DNA end. The germline CDR1 and CDR2 sequences are LGHNA and YSLEER. This CDR3 contains 16 residues. CDR3 protein: CASSQLGLAGKETQFF. The CDR3 nucleotides are TGCGCCAGCAGCCAACTTGGACTAGCGGGAAAAGAGACCCAGTTCTTC.

This clonotype was seen only a few times. The CDR3, as DNA: TGTGCCAGCAGTGGGGGGTTTTCGGCAGATACGCAGTATTTT. This codes for CASSGGFSADTQYF. The chain uses TRBV25-1 and TRBJ2-3; D is tentatively TRBD1 or TRBD2 (5 bases each). V was trimmed by 4 bases and J by 4 bases, leaving 12 bases between them. This CDR3 is built from 14 residues. Per the germline V gene, CDR1 is MGHDK and CDR2 is SYGVNS.

The chain recombines TRBV29-1 with TRBJ2-5, with 12 nucleotides matching TRBD1. The CDR3 runs to 15 residues. The germline V gene has CDR1 SQVTM and CDR2 ANQGSEA. The V and J ends lost 5 bases and 4 bases, in that order; junction bases with no gene match: 8. The CDR3 sequence: CSVLRGQGARETQYF. CDR3 nucleotide sequence: TGCAGCGTTCTAAGGGGACAGGGGGCAAGAGAGACCCAGTACTTC.

This clonotype occurred a few times. J is TRBJ2-7 and V is TRBV5-1, with D possibly matching TRBD2 (7 bases). The V gene's germline CDR1 is SGHRS and CDR2 YFSETQ. This CDR3 contains 15 residues. The V end lost 0 bases, the J end lost 2 bases, and 12 bases lay between the germline ends. CDR3 nucleotides: TGCGCCAGCAGCTTGGGGACAGCGGGAACCTACGAGCAGTACTTC. Amino acid sequence: CASSLGTAGTYEQYF. The complete variable domain, with remaining parts taken from reference TRBV5-1 and TRBJ2-7, reads KAGVTQTPRYLIKTRGQQVTLSCSPISGHRSVSWYQQTPGQGLQFLFEYFSETQRNKGNFPGRFSGRQFSNSRSEMNVSTLELGDSALYLCASSLGTAGTYEQYFGPGTRLTVT.

V usage is TRBV13 and J usage is TRBJ2-3; D may be TRBD1 or TRBD2 (5 bases each). The CDR3 has 16 amino acids. V was shortened by 3 bases and J by 0 bases, with 13 bases between the two germline ends. Looked up from germline, CDR1 is PRHDT and CDR2 is FYEKMQ (reference sequence). CDR3 residues: CASSFYGDPSTDTQYF. The CDR3 DNA is TGTGCCAGCAGCTTCTACGGGGACCCTAGCACAGATACGCAGTATTTT.

The sample holds one count of this clonotype. The rearrangement joins TRBV11-3 to TRBJ2-7; D is perhaps TRBD1 or TRBD2 (5 bases each). Germline V gives CDR1 SGHNT, CDR2 YENEEA. The germline V and J ends were trimmed by 4 bases and 6 bases, with 13 bases remaining between them. CDR3 length: 13 residues. DNA for the CDR3: TGTGCCAGCAGCTCTGGTCAGAGGGGCGAGCAGTACTTC. Its protein product is CASSSGQRGEQYF.

The chain employs TRBV19 and TRBJ2-1, with 8 nucleotides matching TRBD2. With 3 bases clipped from V and 7 bases from J, the junction kept 8 bases outside the gene matches. This CDR3 spans 15 amino acids. Germline CDR1 LNHDA, CDR2 SQIVND (reference sequence). CDR3 sequence: CASSMGSGNGNEQFF. The CDR3 DNA reads TGTGCCAGTAGTATGGGTAGCGGGAACGGTAATGAGCAGTTCTTC.

Notes on this clonotype: At one of its ends the junction is not consistent with the germline gene, which may arise from a read error. The CDR3 is CSARETTGTQYF. In DNA form, the CDR3 reads TGCAGTGCTAGAGAAACGACAGGTACGCAGTATTTT. The genes are TRBV20-1 and TRBJ2-3; possibly TRBD1 for D (6 bases). The CDR3 has 12 amino acids. Germline assignment: CDR1 DFQATT and CDR2 SNEGSKA (reference sequence).

This clonotype was found once. The chain combines TRBV5-1 with TRBJ2-5, with 13 bases aligning to TRBD2. CDR1 SGHRS and CDR2 YFSETQ come from the germline V gene. Trimming cost V 4 bases and J 11 bases; bases outside gene matches: 17. CDR3 length equals 17 residues. The CDR3: CASSSAGTSGIHREQYF. CDR3 in DNA: TGCGCCAGCAGCAGCGCCGGGACTAGCGGGATCCACCGTGAGCAGTACTTC. Based on the CDR3 plus reference TRBV5-1 and TRBJ2-5, the full variable domain is KAGVTQTPRYLIKTRGQQVTLSCSPISGHRSVSWYQQTPGQGLQFLFEYFSETQRNKGNFPGRFSGRQFSNSRSEMNVSTLELGDSALYLCASSSAGTSGIHREQYFGPGTRLLVL.

The V and J genes are TRBV20-1 and TRBJ2-5, with 14 bases aligning to TRBD2. TRBJ2-7 explains the end of the DNA better; the J call may be wrong. Germline CDR1 reads DFQATT; CDR2 reads SNEGSKA (reference sequence). This CDR3 has 17 amino acids. CDR3 coding DNA: TGCAGTGCTAGAGATCCCGGGACTAGCGGGGGAACCTACGAGCAGTACTTC. Amino acids: CSARDPGTSGGTYEQYF.

This clonotype was counted only a few times. This chain links TRBV28 with TRBJ2-1; no reliable D call. Looked up from germline, CDR1 is MDHEN and CDR2 is SYDVKM. V lost 3 bases to trimming and J lost 0 bases, with 9 bases between them. The CDR3 totals 15 residues. The CDR3 spells CASSFPRSSYNEQFF. The DNA for the CDR3 is TGTGCCAGCAGTTTCCCGAGGAGCTCCTACAATGAGCAGTTCTTC.

This clonotype was observed a handful of times. V and J are TRBV24-1 and TRBJ2-1; D is perhaps TRBD2 (6 bases). Germline V gene data show CDR1 as KGHDR and CDR2 as SFDVKD. V was cut by 4 bases and J by 5 bases, with 11 bases left in between. This CDR3 region has 14 residues. The CDR3 here is CATSDPAGHNEQFF. DNA for the CDR3: TGTGCCACCAGTGACCCAGCGGGTCACAATGAGCAGTTCTTC.